A single sample gave rise to the 7 T cell receptor beta chains below, sequenced in a study of regulatory T cells in long-lasting Graves disease. To make TCR beta libraries, researchers used iRepertoire HTBI primers and Arm-PCR of CDR3 regions. TCRdb called the multiplex PCR reads again in MiXCR, with one record for every CDR3 protein. The data show 700,000 or so distinct CDR3 sequences, 30% seen once. Indicated time point: persistent/refractory GD, antithyroid drugs over 5 years with positive TRAb. PBMC RNA served as the TCR library source. Sequences were derived from peripheral blood mononuclear cells (PBMCs), sampled when the disease was refractory, from a patient treated with antithyroid drugs. The receptors shown here come from a female donor with Graves disease.

The gene calls are TRBV6-1 and TRBJ2-3; D remains unclear. The CDR3 is 17 amino acids. Per germline, CDR1 MNHNS and CDR2 SASEGT. V gave up 6 bases and J gave up 6 bases, with 25 bases separating them. CDR3 sequence: CASSSRSGSSTLDTQYF. The CDR3, as DNA: TGTGCCAGCAGCTCTAGGAGTGGATCGTCGACACTGGATACGCAGTATTTT.

This sequence joins TRBV7-8 and TRBJ1-5; tentatively, D is TRBD1 (5 bases). The germline V gene encodes CDR1 SGHVS and CDR2 FQNEAQ. This CDR3 comprises 12 residues. V lost 8 bases and J 4 bases, leaving 9 bases between the germline ends. The CDR3 sequence: CASGSGNQPQHF. Written as DNA, the CDR3 is TGTGCCAGCGGGTCAGGGAATCAGCCCCAGCATTTT.

This clonotype was counted many times. The gene calls are TRBV20-1 and TRBJ2-5; 8 bases fit TRBD2. The CDR3 runs to 16 residues. From germline, CDR1 is DFQATT and CDR2 SNEGSKA (reference sequence). The J segment lost 5 bases and the V segment lost 6 bases, leaving 17 bases of the junction unmatched. The CDR3 DNA follows: TGCAGTGCCCCCATCTCGAGCGGGAGCCCAGGGGAGACCCAGTACTTC. As protein: CSAPISSGSPGETQYF.

This clonotype has just a few counts. The gene calls are TRBV27 and TRBJ1-1; tentative D call: TRBD1 (6 bases). CDR1 and CDR2 from the germline V gene are MNHEY and SMNVEV (reference sequence). The V and J ends lost 8 bases and 1 base respectively, with 20 bases between them. The CDR3 has 16 residues. The CDR3 DNA reads TGTGCCAGCTCCAAAAACACAGGGTTTGGGAACACTGAAGCTTTCTTT. It specifies CASSKNTGFGNTEAFF.

This chain links TRBV7-9 with TRBJ1-2; D is ambiguous. Deletions cut 5 bases from V and 7 bases from J, with 17 bases between. The CDR3 sequence is 14 residues long. Germline-derived CDR1 and CDR2 are SEHNR and FQNEAQ (reference sequence). CDR3 nucleotide sequence: TGTGCCAGCAGCGATTCGGTCACCCCTTCTGGCTACACCTTC. Protein: CASSDSVTPSGYTF.

This clonotype came up a few times. This chain uses TRBV11-2 with TRBJ2-4, with D perhaps TRBD1 (6 bases). Trimming removed 5 bases at V and 3 bases at J, with 20 bases between. This CDR3 comprises 17 residues. Germline values: CDR1 SGHAT, CDR2 FQNNGV. CDR3 in DNA: TGTGCCAGCAGCCAGCACAGGGTTGCCACTCTCAAAAACATTCAGTACTTC. It is translated as CASSQHRVATLKNIQYF.

This clonotype was picked up a small number of times. The rearrangement uses TRBV12-3 or TRBV12-4 and TRBJ1-1, with TRBD1 identical over 9 bases. The CDR3 is made up of 15 amino acids. V lost 3 bases, J lost 6 bases, and 8 bases stayed unmatched. This CDR3 is CASSFAGTGWAEAFF. DNA of the CDR3: TGTGCCAGCAGTTTTGCCGGGACAGGGTGGGCTGAAGCTTTCTTT.